One sample yielded the 9 T cell receptor beta chains listed below, sequenced in a study of Ad26.COV2.S vaccination and SARS-CoV-2 variants (dated by TCRdb to the early 2020s). Interpreted using the paper, the treatment or condition label stands for: around 19 received Ad26.COV2.S at low or high dose, single or two shots; several received placebo; per-sample allocation not given. Repertoires of vaccine and placebo recipients were sequenced from samples taken on day 63 after the first injection. Libraries were prepared through the immunoSEQ multiplex PCR assay. The table was pulled from immuneACCESS by TCRdb, which kept in-frame rearrangements only. Such tables lose some clones; where checked, under half of the loss comes from unresolved V genes, and the rest has no known cause. The sample profile shows about 320,000 clones; roughly 90% of them were found once. Around 5% of the sample belongs to the ten largest clones.

Sample: peripheral blood, taken in a trial of Ad26.COV2.S vaccine versus placebo. The receptors were sampled from a person between 18 and 65 years old who received the Ad26.COV2.S COVID-19 vaccine or a placebo.

The V call is TRBV5-1, the J call TRBJ2-1; D might be TRBD1 (6 bases). Trimming removed 2 bases from V and 2 bases from J, with 20 bases in between. This CDR3 is 18 amino acids long. The germline CDR1 and CDR2 sequences are SGHRS and YFSETQ. DNA for the CDR3: TGCGCCAGCAGCTTTATGACGTTTGTGGGGGCCGCCTACAATGAGCAGTTCTTC. This codes for CASSFMTFVGAAYNEQFF.

J is TRBJ1-1 and V is TRBV11-2; no clear D. This CDR3 contains 13 residues. Germline V gene data show CDR1 as SGHAT and CDR2 as FQNNGV. Trimming cost V 2 bases and J 3 bases, with 7 bases left between them. This CDR3 is CASSLNRDTEAFF. The CDR3 DNA sequence: TGTGCCAGCAGCTTAAACCGGGACACTGAAGCTTTCTTT.

CDR3 nucleotide sequence: TGTGCCAGCATACAGCGTCGCGGGAACTTTTACGAGCAGTACGTC. Protein: CASIQRRGNFYEQYV. The V gene is TRBV27, the J gene TRBJ2-7, with D possibly TRBD2 on 6 matching bases. The CDR3 has 15 residues. Per germline, CDR1 MNHEY and CDR2 SMNVEV (reference sequence). Between the trimmed V and J ends, which lost 7 bases and 4 bases, there was a span of 20 bases.

The V and J genes are TRBV4-3 and TRBJ2-3; no clear D. Per germline, CDR1 LGHNA and CDR2 YSLEER. The CDR3 contains 14 residues. V was pared by 8 bases and J by 0 bases, with 12 bases between. Written as DNA, the CDR3 is TGCGCCAGCGCGGCCTGGCAGAGCACAGATACGCAGTATTTT. It translates to CASAAWQSTDTQYF.

The chain employs TRBV19 and TRBJ1-1; no clear D gene. CDR3 length: 12 amino acids. Trimming took 6 bases from V and 1 from J, leaving 6 bases between them. Germline V lookup: CDR1 LNHDA, CDR2 SQIVND (reference sequence). The CDR3 nucleotides are TGTGCCAGTAGGGCTACGAACACTGAAGCTTTCTTT. Translation gives CASRATNTEAFF.

The chain carries TRBV6-6 and TRBJ1-2; possible D gene TRBD1, 5 bases. Trimming shortened V by 0 bases and J by 3 bases, and 11 bases separated the two germline ends. This CDR3 has 15 residues. The germline gives CDR1 MNHNY, CDR2 SVGAGI (reference sequence). This CDR3 reads CASSYSGGYDYGYTF. The DNA for the CDR3 is TGTGCCAGCAGTTACTCGGGGGGTTATGACTATGGCTACACCTTC.

V and J are TRBV7-2 and TRBJ2-3; D call uncertain. V was cut by 1 base and J by 4 bases, with 9 bases left in between. The CDR3 extends over 14 amino acids. CDR1 and CDR2 from the germline V gene are SGHTA and FQGNSA. The CDR3 protein is CASSLGVAPDTQYF. The CDR3 nucleotides are TGTGCCAGCAGCTTAGGGGTAGCCCCAGATACGCAGTATTTT.

The chain couples TRBV2 to TRBJ1-2, with a possible D match to TRBD1 (5 bases). The CDR3 totals 14 residues. Deletions cut 2 bases from V and 7 bases from J, with 14 bases between. Germline CDR1 is SNHLY and CDR2 is FYNNEI. The CDR3 is CASSETSGVGGYTF. In DNA form, the CDR3 reads TGTGCCAGCAGTGAAACTTCGGGGGTTGGTGGCTACACCTTC.

Points on this clone: Within the sample, other DNA sequences also encode this same CDR3. The gene calls are TRBV18 and TRBJ2-2; 8 bases agree with TRBD1. Germline CDR1 and CDR2: KGHSH and LQKENI. The CDR3 spans 15 residues. Germline trimming cut 3 bases from V and 1 base from J; bases unmatched to any gene: 1. The CDR3 bases are TGTGCCAGCTCACCGGGGACAGGGAACACCGGGGAGCTGTTTTTT. Translated: CASSPGTGNTGELFF.